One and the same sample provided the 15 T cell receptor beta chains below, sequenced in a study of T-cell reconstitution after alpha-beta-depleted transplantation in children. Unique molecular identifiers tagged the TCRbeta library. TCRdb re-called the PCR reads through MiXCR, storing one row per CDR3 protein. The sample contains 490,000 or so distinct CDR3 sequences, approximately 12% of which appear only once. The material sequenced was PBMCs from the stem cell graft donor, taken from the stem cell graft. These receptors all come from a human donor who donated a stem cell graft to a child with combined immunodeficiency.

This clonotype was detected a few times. CDR3 region: CASSLRSTSGRTEQFF. The CDR3 DNA is TGTGCCAGCAGCTTAAGGTCAACTAGCGGGAGGACTGAGCAGTTCTTC. The V call is TRBV7-2, the J call TRBJ2-1; the match to TRBD2 covers 12 bases. The germline V gene has CDR1 SGHTA and CDR2 FQGNSA. V trimming: 2 bases; J trimming: 9 bases; junction bases outside the gene matches: 8. CDR3 size: 16 residues.

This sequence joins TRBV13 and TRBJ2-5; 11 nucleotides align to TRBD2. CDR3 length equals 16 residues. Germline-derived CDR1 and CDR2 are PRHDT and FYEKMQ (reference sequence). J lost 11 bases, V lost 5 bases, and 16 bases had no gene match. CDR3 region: CASSLSRLAGQPSQYF. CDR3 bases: TGTGCCAGCAGCCTCTCCCGACTAGCGGGACAACCGTCTCAGTACTTC.

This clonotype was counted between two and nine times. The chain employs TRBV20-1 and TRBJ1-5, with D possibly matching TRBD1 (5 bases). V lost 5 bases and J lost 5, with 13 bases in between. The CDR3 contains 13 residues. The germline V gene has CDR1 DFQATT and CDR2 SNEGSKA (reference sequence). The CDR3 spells CSAATGADQPQHF. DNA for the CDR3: TGCAGTGCTGCTACAGGAGCTGATCAGCCCCAGCATTTT.

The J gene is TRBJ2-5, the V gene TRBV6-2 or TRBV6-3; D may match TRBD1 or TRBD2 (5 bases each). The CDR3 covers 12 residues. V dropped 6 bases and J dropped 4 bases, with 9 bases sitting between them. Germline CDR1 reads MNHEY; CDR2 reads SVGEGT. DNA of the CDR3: TGTGCCAGCAGCCCTGGGACAGAGACCCAGTACTTC. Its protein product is CASSPGTETQYF.

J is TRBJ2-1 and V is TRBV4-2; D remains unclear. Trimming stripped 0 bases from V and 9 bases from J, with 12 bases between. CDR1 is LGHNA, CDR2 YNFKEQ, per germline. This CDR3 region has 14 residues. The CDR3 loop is CASSQERMVGEQFF. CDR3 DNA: TGTGCCAGCAGCCAAGAAAGGATGGTGGGTGAGCAGTTCTTC.

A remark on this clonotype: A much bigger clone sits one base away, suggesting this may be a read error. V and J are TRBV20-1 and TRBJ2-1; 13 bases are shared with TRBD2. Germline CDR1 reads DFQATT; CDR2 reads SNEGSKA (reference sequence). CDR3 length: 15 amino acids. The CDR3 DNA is TGCAGTGCTAGCGGGACTAGCGGGATTACTAATGAGCAGTGCTTC. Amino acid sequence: CSASGTSGITNEQCF.

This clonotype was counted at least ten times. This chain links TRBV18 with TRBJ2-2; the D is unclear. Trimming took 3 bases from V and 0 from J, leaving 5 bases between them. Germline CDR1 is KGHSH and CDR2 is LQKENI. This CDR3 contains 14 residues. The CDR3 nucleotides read TGTGCCAGCTCACCTACCGCGAACACCGGGGAGCTGTTTTTT. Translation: CASSPTANTGELFF.

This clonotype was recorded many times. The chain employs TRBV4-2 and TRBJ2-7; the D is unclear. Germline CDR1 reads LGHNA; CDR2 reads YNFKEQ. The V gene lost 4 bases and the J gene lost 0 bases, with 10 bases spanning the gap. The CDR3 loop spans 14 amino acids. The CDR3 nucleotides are TGTGCCAGCAGCCGAGAATCTAGCTCCTACGAGCAGTACTTC. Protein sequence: CASSRESSSYEQYF.

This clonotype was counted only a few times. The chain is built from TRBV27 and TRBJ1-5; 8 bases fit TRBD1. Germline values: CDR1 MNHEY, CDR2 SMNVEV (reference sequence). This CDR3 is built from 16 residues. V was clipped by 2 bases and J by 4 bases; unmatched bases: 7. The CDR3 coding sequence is TGTGCCAGCAGTTTAGGGGCAGGGGGCAGGAATCAGCCCCAGCATTTT. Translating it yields CASSLGAGGRNQPQHF.

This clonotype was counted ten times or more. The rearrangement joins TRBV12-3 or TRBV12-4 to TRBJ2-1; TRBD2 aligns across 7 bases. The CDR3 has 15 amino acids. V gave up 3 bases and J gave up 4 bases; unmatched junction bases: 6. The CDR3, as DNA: TGTGCCAGCAGTTTTTTGGCTAGCGGTTACAATGAGCAGTTCTTC. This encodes CASSFLASGYNEQFF.

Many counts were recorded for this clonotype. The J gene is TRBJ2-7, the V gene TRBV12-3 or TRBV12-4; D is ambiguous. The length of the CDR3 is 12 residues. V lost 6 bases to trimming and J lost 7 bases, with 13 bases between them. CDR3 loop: CASSPNLWEQYF. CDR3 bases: TGTGCCAGCAGCCCTAACCTCTGGGAGCAGTACTTC.

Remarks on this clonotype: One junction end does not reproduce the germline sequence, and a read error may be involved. The CDR3 bases are TGTGCCAGCAGGGGGGGGACTCTAAACTTC. Translated: CASRGGTLNF. The chain combines TRBV12-3 or TRBV12-4 with TRBJ2-5, with 7 bases aligning to TRBD2. The CDR3 is 10 amino acids.

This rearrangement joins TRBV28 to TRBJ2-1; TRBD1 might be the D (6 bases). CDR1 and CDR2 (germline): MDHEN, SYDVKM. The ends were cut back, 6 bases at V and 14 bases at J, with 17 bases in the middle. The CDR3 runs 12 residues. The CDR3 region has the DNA TGTGCCAGCAGGGAGAGGGCAGGGGAAAAGTTCTTC. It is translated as CASRERAGEKFF. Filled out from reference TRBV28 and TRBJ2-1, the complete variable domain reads DVKVTQSSRYLVKRTGEKVFLECVQDMDHENMFWYRQDPGLGLRLIYFSYDVKMKEKGDIPEGYSVSREKKERFSLILESASTNQTSMYLCASRERAGEKFFGPGTRLTVL.

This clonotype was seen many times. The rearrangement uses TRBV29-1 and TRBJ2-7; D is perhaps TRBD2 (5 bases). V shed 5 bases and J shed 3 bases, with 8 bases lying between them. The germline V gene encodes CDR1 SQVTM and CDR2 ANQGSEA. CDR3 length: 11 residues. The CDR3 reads CSVRRGYEQYF. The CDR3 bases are TGCAGCGTTCGTCGGGGCTACGAGCAGTACTTC.

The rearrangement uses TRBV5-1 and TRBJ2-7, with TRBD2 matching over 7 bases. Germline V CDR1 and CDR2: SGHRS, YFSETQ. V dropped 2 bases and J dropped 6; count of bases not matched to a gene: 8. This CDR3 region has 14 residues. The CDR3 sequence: CASSFRDYLSEQYF. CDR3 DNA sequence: TGCGCCAGCAGCTTCCGGGACTACCTAAGCGAGCAGTACTTC.